This entry lists 20 T cell receptor beta chains sequenced from one sample in a study of blood T cell repertoires in COVID-19. Only in-frame clones appear in the TCRdb table, and some are missing; sequencing was by immunoSEQ multiplex PCR. The top ten hold around 1.5% of the sample, which has some 150,000 clones, roughly 89% seen once. Sequencing was done on a sample of peripheral blood. Receptors were obtained from a human donor in a cohort sampled during active COVID-19.

The chain recombines TRBV12-5 with TRBJ2-1; D unresolved. The CDR3 runs to 14 residues. Between the trimmed V and J ends, which lost 0 bases and 11 bases, there was a span of 14 bases. Germline values: CDR1 LGHNT, CDR2 FRNRAP. The CDR3 loop is CASGLVARREKQFF. In DNA, the CDR3 is TGTGCTAGTGGTTTGGTGGCCCGGAGAGAAAAGCAGTTCTTC. Supplemented by reference TRBV12-5 and TRBJ2-1, the full variable domain reads DARVTQTPRHKVTEMGQEVTMRCQPILGHNTVFWYRQTMMQGLELLAYFRNRAPLDDSGMPKDRFSAEMPDATLATLKIQPSEPRDSAVYFCASGLVARREKQFFGPGTRLTVL.

V usage is TRBV6-2 or TRBV6-3 and J usage is TRBJ2-2, with D possibly matching TRBD2 (6 bases). The length of the CDR3 is 15 residues. V lost 3 bases, J lost 1 base, and 9 bases lay in between. Germline values: CDR1 MNHEY, CDR2 SVGEGT. The CDR3 nucleotides are TGTGCCAGCAGTTATTGGCGGGGGAACACCGGGGAGCTGTTTTTT. Encoded protein: CASSYWRGNTGELFF.

This sequence joins TRBV12-3 or TRBV12-4 and TRBJ1-1, with D unclear. The length of the CDR3 is 12 residues. V lost 2 bases and J 5 bases, leaving 6 bases between the germline ends. CDR3 in DNA: TGTGCCAGCAGTTTATACTCAACTGAAGCTTTCTTT. Protein: CASSLYSTEAFF.

The V gene is TRBV7-8, the J gene TRBJ1-2; the D gene is possibly TRBD1 (6 bases). The V and J ends lost 5 bases and 10 bases respectively, with 17 bases between them. Germline lookup yields CDR1 SGHVS and CDR2 FQNEAQ. This CDR3 has 13 residues. The CDR3 DNA sequence: TGTGCCAGCAGCCTAAAAAACAGGGAATACTACACCTTC. Translating it yields CASSLKNREYYTF.

This sequence joins TRBV5-4 and TRBJ2-3, with unresolved D. The CDR3 loop spans 15 amino acids. V lost 4 bases and J lost 0, with 12 bases in between. CDR1 and CDR2 (germline): SGHNT, YYREEE (reference sequence). CDR3: CASSLDIFSTDTQYF. For the CDR3, the DNA is TGTGCCAGCAGCCTCGACATTTTTAGCACAGATACGCAGTATTTT.

The chain combines TRBV7-3 with TRBJ2-2; 10 positions agree with TRBD1. The germline V gene has CDR1 SGHTA and CDR2 FQGTGA. The junction had 8 bases not matched to a gene; V was cut back by 5 bases and J by 5 bases. There are 16 residues in the CDR3. The CDR3 region has the DNA TGTGCCAGCAGCGAGACAGGGGGCTGGAAGACCGGGGAGCTGTTTTTT. It specifies CASSETGGWKTGELFF.

This clone was seen only once. The rearrangement links TRBV18 to TRBJ1-4; no clear D gene. Looked up from germline, CDR1 is KGHSH and CDR2 is LQKENI. Deletions cut 2 bases from V and 5 bases from J, with 9 bases between. This CDR3 comprises 14 residues. For the CDR3, the DNA is TGTGCCAGCTCACCAAACGGGAGAAATGAAAAACTGTTTTTT. It codes for CASSPNGRNEKLFF.

This chain connects TRBV6-6 to TRBJ2-2; D is perhaps TRBD1 (7 bases). With 2 bases removed from V and 1 base from J, the gap between germline ends came to 8 bases. The CDR3 sequence is 15 residues long. The germline gives CDR1 MNHNY, CDR2 SVGAGI (reference sequence). CDR3 sequence (DNA): TGTGCCAGCAGTTACCAGGGGGGGAACACCGGGGAGCTGTTTTTT. As protein: CASSYQGGNTGELFF.

J is TRBJ1-6 and V is TRBV7-6; 7 bases line up with TRBD1. The junction had 3 bases not matched to a gene; V was cut back by 1 base and J by 6 bases. Germline V gene lookup returns CDR1 SGHVS and CDR2 FNYEAQ. The CDR3 has 15 amino acids. The CDR3 sequence is CASSLEGQSNSPLHF. The CDR3 region has the DNA TGTGCCAGCAGCTTAGAGGGACAGAGTAATTCACCCCTCCACTTT.

V is TRBV20-1 and J is TRBJ2-5, with a weak D call TRBD2 (7 bases). V lost 3 bases and J lost 1, with 15 bases in between. The CDR3 has 15 residues. Looked up from germline, CDR1 is DFQATT and CDR2 is SNEGSKA (reference sequence). CDR3 sequence (DNA): TGCAGTGCTAGTAACGTCGGGGGGCTCCAAGAGACCCAGTACTTC. This sequence encodes CSASNVGGLQETQYF.

CDR3 coding DNA: TGTGCCAGCAGCTTAGCCGACAGGGCGGGTGGCTACACCTTC. Protein product: CASSLADRAGGYTF. The chain joins TRBV7-8 to TRBJ1-2; 7 nucleotides align to TRBD1. Trimming took 0 bases from V and 7 from J; bases not matched to a gene: 5. This CDR3 has 14 amino acids. Germline loops: CDR1 SGHVS, CDR2 FQNEAQ.

The rearrangement links TRBV11-3 to TRBJ2-7, with D maybe TRBD1 (6 bases). Trimming took 1 base from V and 2 from J, leaving 6 bases between them. The CDR3 runs 13 residues. Germline V CDR1 and CDR2: SGHNT, YENEEA. CDR3 in amino acids: CASSLAGAYEQYF. CDR3 bases: TGTGCCAGCAGCTTAGCAGGGGCCTACGAGCAGTACTTC.

This chain uses TRBV19 with TRBJ2-7; TRBD1 agrees at 7 bases. This CDR3 is built from 15 residues. Unmatched junction bases numbered 9, after V lost 7 bases and J lost 0 bases. Germline V gives CDR1 LNHDA, CDR2 SQIVND (reference sequence). The DNA for the CDR3 is TGTGCCAGTACCCAGACAGGGACCGGCTCCTACGAGCAGTACTTC. It is translated as CASTQTGTGSYEQYF.

This clone was picked up one time. The rearrangement links TRBV4-1 to TRBJ2-7; 10 positions agree with TRBD1. The CDR3 covers 16 residues. V dropped 1 base and J dropped 6; count of bases not matched to a gene: 9. Germline V CDR1 and CDR2: MGHRA, YSYEKL. For the CDR3, the DNA is TGCGCCAGCAGCCAAGCGACCGGGACAGGGGATACCGAGCAGTACTTC. It is translated as CASSQATGTGDTEQYF.

CDR3 DNA: TGTGCCAGCAGCCTGGGACAGGTTGGAGGAGAAAAACTGTTTTTT. Amino acid sequence: CASSLGQVGGEKLFF. This chain connects TRBV14 to TRBJ1-4, with TRBD1 matching over 8 bases. This CDR3 contains 15 residues. J gave up 8 bases and V 4 bases, and 9 bases lay outside the gene matches. Looked up from germline, CDR1 is SGHDN and CDR2 is FVKESK.

The genes are TRBV6-6 and TRBJ1-5; possibly TRBD1 for D (6 bases). CDR1 and CDR2 from the germline V gene are MNHNY and SVGAGI (reference sequence). Trimming removed 6 bases at V and 7 bases at J, with 16 bases between. The CDR3 is made up of 14 amino acids. CDR3 residues: CASSHTGSGQPQHF. CDR3 nucleotide sequence: TGTGCCAGCAGCCATACAGGGTCGGGGCAGCCCCAGCATTTT.

This sequence joins TRBV15 and TRBJ1-2, with TRBD1 matching 7 bases. CDR1 and CDR2 (germline): LNHNV, YYDKDF (reference sequence). This CDR3 comprises 17 residues. V dropped 0 bases and J dropped 5; count of bases not matched to a gene: 12. CDR3 DNA: TGTGCCACCAGCAGAGAGAGAGGGGAAGACAGGGCTTATGGCTACACCTTC. Its protein is CATSRERGEDRAYGYTF. Variable domain in full (rest from reference TRBV15 and TRBJ1-2): DAMVIQNPRYQVTQFGKPVTLSCSQTLNHNVMYWYQQKSSQAPKLLFHYYDKDFNNEADTPDNFQSRRPNTSFCFLDIRSPGLGDTAMYLCATSRERGEDRAYGYTFGSGTRLTVV.

The rearrangement uses TRBV7-9 and TRBJ1-4; D is perhaps TRBD1 (6 bases). Germline CDR1 SEHNR, CDR2 FQNEAQ (reference sequence). This CDR3 spans 15 amino acids. V lost 5 bases, J lost 7 bases, and 17 bases lay in between. The CDR3 reads CASSRMTGPGEKLFF. CDR3 nucleotide sequence: TGTGCCAGCAGCCGAATGACAGGACCGGGTGAAAAACTGTTTTTT.

This clone was detected only once. This chain uses TRBV19 with TRBJ1-1; tentatively, D is TRBD1 (5 bases). CDR1 and CDR2 (germline): LNHDA, SQIVND (reference sequence). Trimming took off 7 bases at V and 11 bases at J, with 23 bases between the two ends. This CDR3 has 14 amino acids. The CDR3 loop reads CASTPIGRVGRAFF. The CDR3 DNA reads TGTGCCAGTACCCCAATCGGCAGGGTAGGGCGCGCTTTCTTT.

This chain connects TRBV5-1 to TRBJ1-1; maybe TRBD1 (5 bases). Deletions cut 0 bases from V and 5 bases from J, with 11 bases between. The CDR3 loop spans 14 amino acids. CDR1 is SGHRS and CDR2 is YFSETQ in the germline V gene. The CDR3 loop is CASSLEGRDTEAFF. CDR3 in DNA: TGCGCCAGCAGCTTGGAGGGGCGAGATACTGAAGCTTTCTTT.